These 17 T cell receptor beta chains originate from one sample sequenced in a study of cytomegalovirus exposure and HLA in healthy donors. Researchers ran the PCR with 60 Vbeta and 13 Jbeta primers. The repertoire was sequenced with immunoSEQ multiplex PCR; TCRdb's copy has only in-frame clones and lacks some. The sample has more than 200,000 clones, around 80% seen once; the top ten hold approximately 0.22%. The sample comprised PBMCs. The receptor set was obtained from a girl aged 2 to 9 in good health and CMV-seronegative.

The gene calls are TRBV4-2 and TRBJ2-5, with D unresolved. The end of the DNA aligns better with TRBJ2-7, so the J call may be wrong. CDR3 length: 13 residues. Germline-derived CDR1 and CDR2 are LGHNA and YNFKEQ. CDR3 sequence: CASSQRRGYEQYF. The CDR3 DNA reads TGTGCCAGCAGCCAAAGACGAGGCTACGAGCAGTACTTC.

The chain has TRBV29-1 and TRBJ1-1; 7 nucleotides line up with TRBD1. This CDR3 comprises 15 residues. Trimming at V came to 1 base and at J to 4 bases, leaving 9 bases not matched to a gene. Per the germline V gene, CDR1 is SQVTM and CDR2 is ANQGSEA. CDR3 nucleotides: TGCAGCGTTGAAGGTAGGGGGCGTGGAATCACTGAAGCTTTCTTT. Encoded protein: CSVEGRGRGITEAFF.

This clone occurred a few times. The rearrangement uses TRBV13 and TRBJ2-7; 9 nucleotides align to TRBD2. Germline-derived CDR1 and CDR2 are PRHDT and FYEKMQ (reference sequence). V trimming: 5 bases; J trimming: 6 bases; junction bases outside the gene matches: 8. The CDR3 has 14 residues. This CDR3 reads CASSPRTSAGEQYF. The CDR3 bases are TGTGCCAGCAGCCCCCGGACTAGCGCTGGCGAGCAGTACTTC. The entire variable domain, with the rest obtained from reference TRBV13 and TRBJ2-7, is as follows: AAGVIQSPRHLIKEKRETATLKCYPIPRHDTVYWYQQGPGQDPQFLISFYEKMQSDKGSIPDRFSAQQFSDYHSELNMSSLELGDSALYFCASSPRTSAGEQYFGPGTRLTVT.

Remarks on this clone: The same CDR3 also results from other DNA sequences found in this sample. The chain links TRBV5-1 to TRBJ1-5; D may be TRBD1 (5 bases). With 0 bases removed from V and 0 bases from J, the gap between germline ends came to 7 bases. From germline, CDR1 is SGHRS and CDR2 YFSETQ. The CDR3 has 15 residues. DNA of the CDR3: TGCGCCAGCAGCTTGGCCGGGGGTAGCAATCAGCCCCAGCATTTT. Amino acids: CASSLAGGSNQPQHF. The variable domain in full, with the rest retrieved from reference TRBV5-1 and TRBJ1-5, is KAGVTQTPRYLIKTRGQQVTLSCSPISGHRSVSWYQQTPGQGLQFLFEYFSETQRNKGNFPGRFSGRQFSNSRSEMNVSTLELGDSALYLCASSLAGGSNQPQHFGDGTRLSIL.

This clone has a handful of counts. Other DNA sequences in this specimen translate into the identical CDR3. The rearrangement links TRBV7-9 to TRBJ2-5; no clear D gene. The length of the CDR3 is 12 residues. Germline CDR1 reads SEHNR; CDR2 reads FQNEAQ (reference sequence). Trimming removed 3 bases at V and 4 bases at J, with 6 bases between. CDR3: CASSLAGETQYF. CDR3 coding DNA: TGTGCCAGCAGCTTGGCTGGAGAGACCCAGTACTTC.

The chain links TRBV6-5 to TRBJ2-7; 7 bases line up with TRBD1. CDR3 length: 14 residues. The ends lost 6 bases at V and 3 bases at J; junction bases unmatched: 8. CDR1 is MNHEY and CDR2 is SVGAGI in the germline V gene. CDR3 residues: CASSEGAGSYEQYF. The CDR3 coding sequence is TGTGCCAGCAGCGAGGGGGCAGGAAGCTACGAGCAGTACTTC.

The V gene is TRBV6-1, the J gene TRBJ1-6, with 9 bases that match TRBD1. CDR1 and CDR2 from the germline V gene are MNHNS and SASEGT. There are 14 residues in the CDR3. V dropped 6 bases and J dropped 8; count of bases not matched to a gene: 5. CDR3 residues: CASRGGQGHSPLHF. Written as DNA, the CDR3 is TGTGCCAGCAGGGGGGGACAGGGCCATTCACCCCTCCACTTT.

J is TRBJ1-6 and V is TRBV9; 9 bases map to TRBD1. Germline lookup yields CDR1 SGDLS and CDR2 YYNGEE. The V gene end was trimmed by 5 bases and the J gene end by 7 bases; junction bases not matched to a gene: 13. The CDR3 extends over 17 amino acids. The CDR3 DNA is TGTGCCAGCAGTGCTTACCCCGGGACAGGGTTCAATTCACCCCTCCACTTT. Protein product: CASSAYPGTGFNSPLHF.

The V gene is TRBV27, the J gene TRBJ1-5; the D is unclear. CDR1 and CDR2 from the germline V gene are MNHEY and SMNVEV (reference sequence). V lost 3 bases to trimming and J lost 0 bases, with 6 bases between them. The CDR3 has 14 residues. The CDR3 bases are TGTGCCAGCAGTTTTAGCAATAGCAATCAGCCCCAGCATTTT. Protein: CASSFSNSNQPQHF.

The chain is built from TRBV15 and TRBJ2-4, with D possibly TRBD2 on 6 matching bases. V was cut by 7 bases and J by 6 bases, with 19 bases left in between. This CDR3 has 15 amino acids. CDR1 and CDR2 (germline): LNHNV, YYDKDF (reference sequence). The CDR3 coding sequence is TGTGCCACCAAGGGAGAGCGCCAGGGAGGAAACATTCAGTACTTC. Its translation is CATKGERQGGNIQYF.

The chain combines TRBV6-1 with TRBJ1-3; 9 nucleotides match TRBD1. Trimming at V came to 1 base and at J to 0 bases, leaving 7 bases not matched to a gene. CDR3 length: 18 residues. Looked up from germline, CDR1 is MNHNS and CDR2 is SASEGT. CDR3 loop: CASSEGTGDWLSGNTIYF. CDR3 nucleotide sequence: TGTGCCAGCAGTGAAGGGACAGGGGATTGGCTCTCTGGAAACACCATATATTTT.

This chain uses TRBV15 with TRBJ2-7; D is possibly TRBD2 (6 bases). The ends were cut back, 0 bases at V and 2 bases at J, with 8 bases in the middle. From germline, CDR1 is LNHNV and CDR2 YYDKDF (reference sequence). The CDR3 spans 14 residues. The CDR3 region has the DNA TGTGCCACCAGCAGAGAGGGGGGAACCTACGAGCAGTACTTC. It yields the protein CATSREGGTYEQYF.

The CDR3 loop is CASSSGTGFTEAFF. In nucleotides, the CDR3 is TGTGCCAGCAGCTCGGGGACAGGGTTCACTGAAGCTTTCTTT. The chain is built from TRBV7-6 and TRBJ1-1, with 9 nucleotides matching TRBD1. There are 14 residues in the CDR3. Germline trimming cut 4 bases from V and 4 bases from J; bases unmatched to any gene: 4. From germline, CDR1 is SGHVS and CDR2 FNYEAQ.

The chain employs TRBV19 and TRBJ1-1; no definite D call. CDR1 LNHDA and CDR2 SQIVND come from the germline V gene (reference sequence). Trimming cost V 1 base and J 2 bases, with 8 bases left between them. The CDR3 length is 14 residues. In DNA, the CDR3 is TGTGCCAGTAGTATAGTACAGAGTAACACTGAAGCTTTCTTT. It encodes CASSIVQSNTEAFF.

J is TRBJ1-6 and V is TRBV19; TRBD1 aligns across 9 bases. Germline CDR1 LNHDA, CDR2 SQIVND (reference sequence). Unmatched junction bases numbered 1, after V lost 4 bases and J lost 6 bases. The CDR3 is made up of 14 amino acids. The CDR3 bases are TGTGCCAGTAGTACGACAGGGGGTAATTCACCCCTCCACTTT. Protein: CASSTTGGNSPLHF.

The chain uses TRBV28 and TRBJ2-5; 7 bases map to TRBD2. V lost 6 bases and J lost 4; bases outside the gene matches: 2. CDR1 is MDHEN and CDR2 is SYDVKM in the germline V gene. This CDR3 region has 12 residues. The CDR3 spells CASRGEGETQYF. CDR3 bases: TGTGCCAGCAGAGGGGAGGGAGAGACCCAGTACTTC.

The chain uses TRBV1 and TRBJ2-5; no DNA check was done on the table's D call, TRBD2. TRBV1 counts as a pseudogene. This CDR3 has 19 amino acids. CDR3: CTSRPPRRALAVAEETQYF. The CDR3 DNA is TGCACCAGCAGGCCACCCAGAAGAGCACTAGCGGTCGCCGAAGAGACCCAGTACTTC.